This TCR beta chain was captured in a study of blood T cell repertoires in COVID-19. Measured with immunoSEQ multiplex PCR; TCRdb has only the in-frame clones, and not every one. The table records approximately 150,000 clones, less than 85% of them present only once. Trimming cost V 5 bases and J 5 bases; bases outside gene matches: 9. CDR1 is SNHLY, CDR2 FYNNEI, per germline. The CDR3 is 15 amino acids. Material for sequencing was peripheral blood. The sequence derives from an older woman with COVID-19, enrolled during active disease. The chain uses TRBV2 and TRBJ2-3, with 8 bases matching TRBD1. CDR3 sequence reads: CASSTPDRVEDTQYF. The CDR3 bases are TGTGCCAGCAGTACACCGGACAGGGTCGAAGATACGCAGTATTTT. Together with reference TRBV2 and TRBJ2-3, the CDR3 gives the full variable domain: EPEVTQTPSHQVTQMGQEVILRCVPISNHLYFYWYRQILGQKVEFLVSFYNNEISEKSEIFDDQFSVERPDGSNFTLKIRSTKLEDSAMYFCASSTPDRVEDTQYFGPGTRLTVL.